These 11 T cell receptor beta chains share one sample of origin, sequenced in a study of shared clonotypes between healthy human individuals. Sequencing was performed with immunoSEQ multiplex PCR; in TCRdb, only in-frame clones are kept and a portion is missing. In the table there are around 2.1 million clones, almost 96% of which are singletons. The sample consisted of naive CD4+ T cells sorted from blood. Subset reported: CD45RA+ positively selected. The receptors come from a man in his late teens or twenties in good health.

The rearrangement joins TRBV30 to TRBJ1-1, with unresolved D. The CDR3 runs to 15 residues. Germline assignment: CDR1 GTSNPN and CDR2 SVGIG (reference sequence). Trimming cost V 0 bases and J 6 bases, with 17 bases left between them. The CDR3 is CAWSVPGRMSPEAFF. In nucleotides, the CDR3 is TGTGCCTGGAGTGTACCGGGGAGGATGAGTCCTGAAGCTTTCTTT.

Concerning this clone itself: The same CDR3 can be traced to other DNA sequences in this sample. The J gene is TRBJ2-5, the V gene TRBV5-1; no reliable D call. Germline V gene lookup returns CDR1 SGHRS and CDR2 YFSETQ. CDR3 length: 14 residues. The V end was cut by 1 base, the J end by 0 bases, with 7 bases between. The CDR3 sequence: CASSLTGNQETQYF. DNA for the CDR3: TGCGCCAGCAGCTTGACTGGGAACCAAGAGACCCAGTACTTC.

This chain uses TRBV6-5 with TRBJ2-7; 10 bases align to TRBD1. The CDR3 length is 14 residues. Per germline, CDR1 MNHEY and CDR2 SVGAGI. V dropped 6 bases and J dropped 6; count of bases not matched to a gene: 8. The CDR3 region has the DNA TGTGCCAGCAGACGCGGACAGGGGGAGGCCGAGCAGTACTTC. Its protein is CASRRGQGEAEQYF.

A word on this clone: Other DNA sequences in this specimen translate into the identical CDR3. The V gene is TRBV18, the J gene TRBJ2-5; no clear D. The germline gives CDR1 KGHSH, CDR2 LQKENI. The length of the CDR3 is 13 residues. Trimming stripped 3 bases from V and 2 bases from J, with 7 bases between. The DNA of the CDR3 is TGTGCCAGCTCACCGAGGCTACAAGAGACCCAGTACTTC. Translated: CASSPRLQETQYF.

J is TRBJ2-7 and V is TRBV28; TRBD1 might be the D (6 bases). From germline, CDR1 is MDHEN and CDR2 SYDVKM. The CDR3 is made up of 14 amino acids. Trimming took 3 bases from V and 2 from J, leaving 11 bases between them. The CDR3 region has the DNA TGTGCCAGCAGTTTCAGGGGAAGGGCCTACGAGCAGTACTTC. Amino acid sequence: CASSFRGRAYEQYF. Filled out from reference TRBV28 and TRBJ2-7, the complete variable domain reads DVKVTQSSRYLVKRTGEKVFLECVQDMDHENMFWYRQDPGLGLRLIYFSYDVKMKEKGDIPEGYSVSREKKERFSLILESASTNQTSMYLCASSFRGRAYEQYFGPGTRLTVT.

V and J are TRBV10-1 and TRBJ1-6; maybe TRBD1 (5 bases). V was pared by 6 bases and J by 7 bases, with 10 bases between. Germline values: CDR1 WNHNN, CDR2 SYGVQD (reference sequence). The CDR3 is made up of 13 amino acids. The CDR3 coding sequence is TGCGCCAGCAGACGGGACGTGAATTCACCCCTCCACTTT. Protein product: CASRRDVNSPLHF.

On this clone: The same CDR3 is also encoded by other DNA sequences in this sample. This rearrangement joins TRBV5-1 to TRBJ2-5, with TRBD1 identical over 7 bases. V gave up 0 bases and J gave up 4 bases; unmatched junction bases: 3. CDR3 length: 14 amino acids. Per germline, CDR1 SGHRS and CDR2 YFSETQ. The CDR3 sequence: CASSLGGGAETQYF. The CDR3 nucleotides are TGCGCCAGCAGCTTGGGAGGGGGCGCAGAGACCCAGTACTTC.

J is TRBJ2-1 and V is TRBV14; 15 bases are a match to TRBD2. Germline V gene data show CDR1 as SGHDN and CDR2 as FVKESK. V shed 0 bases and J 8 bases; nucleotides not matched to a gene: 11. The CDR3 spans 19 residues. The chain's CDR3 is CASSQETGLAGGLPDEQFF. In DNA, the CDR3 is TGTGCCAGCAGCCAAGAGACCGGACTAGCGGGGGGGTTACCCGATGAGCAGTTCTTC.

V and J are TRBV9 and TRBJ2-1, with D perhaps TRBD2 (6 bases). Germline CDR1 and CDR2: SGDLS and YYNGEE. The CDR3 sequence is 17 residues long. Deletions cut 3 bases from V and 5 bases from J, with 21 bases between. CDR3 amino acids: CASSASSGTSGNNEQFF. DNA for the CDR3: TGTGCCAGCAGCGCTTCATCCGGGACTTCAGGAAACAATGAGCAGTTCTTC.

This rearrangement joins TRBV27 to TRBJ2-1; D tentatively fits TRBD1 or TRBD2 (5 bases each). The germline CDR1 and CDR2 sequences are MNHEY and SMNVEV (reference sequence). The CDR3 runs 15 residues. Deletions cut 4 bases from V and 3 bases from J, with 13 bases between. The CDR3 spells CASSYRGRDYNEQFF. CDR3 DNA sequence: TGTGCCAGCAGTTACCGGGGCAGAGACTACAATGAGCAGTTCTTC.

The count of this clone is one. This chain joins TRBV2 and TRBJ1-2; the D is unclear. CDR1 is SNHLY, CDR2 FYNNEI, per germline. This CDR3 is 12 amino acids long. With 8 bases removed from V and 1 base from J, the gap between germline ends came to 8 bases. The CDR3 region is CASLSGNYGYTF. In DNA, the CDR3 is TGTGCCAGCCTGTCCGGTAACTATGGCTACACCTTC.